This T cell receptor (beta chain) was profiled in a study of graft-versus-host responses after intestinal transplantation. Overall study: Recipients were given multivisceral, liver-intestinal, or isolated intestinal transplants. Induction using anti-thymocyte globulin, followed by tacrolimus and steroids for roughly 3 years, was given to all recipients.

This clone qualifies as medium-sized (0.01 to 0.1%). Antigen: not known. Study results and caveats: Marrow from the recipient contained GvH clones, some of which had appeared first in ileum or blood.

This CDR3 has 15 amino acids. V was clipped by 1 base and J by 6 bases, with 15 bases between them. The germline V gene has CDR1 SGHDT and CDR2 YYEEEE. Intraepithelial plus lamina propria lymphocytes were released by processing graft tissue. Repertoires were generated with immunoSEQ multiplex PCR, while TCRdb's copy carries only in-frame clones and drops some. The sample lists around 21,000 clones, roughly 70% occurring once. This sequence originates from a human patient who received an intestinal transplant, so some T cells may come from the graft donor. Material: ileum tissue, obtained less than 21 days after intestinal transplant. The V call is TRBV5-6, the J call TRBJ2-3; D perhaps matches TRBD2 (7 bases). In nucleotides, the CDR3 is TGTGCCAGCAGCTTGCCAGGGAGGGGGTTGGATACGCAGTATTTT. As protein: CASSLPGRGLDTQYF.